This is a list of T cell receptor beta chains from one sample in a study of human T cells and chemical hapten exposure. Each CDR3 protein is one row after TCRdb ran MiXCR on the RACE reads. The sample lists approximately 260,000 distinct CDR3 sequences, more than 6.5% seen once, with 2% to 2.5% in the top ten. This specimen was whole blood, taken in connection with sensitization to the hapten diphenylcyclopropenone (DPC). The receptors stem from a woman in her forties with alopecia areata. Some clones in this sample may be carry-over from other donors' samples. Both conserved end residues are part of each CDR3. The D gene is left open where the match is weak. Size tells how often a clone was seen (once, few, many) or the class of an expanded clone, and some rows leave it out.

d_gene	v_gene	j_gene	abundance	CDR3nt	CDR3aa
TRBD1	TRBV6-5	TRBJ2-7	NA	TGTGCCAGCAGCCAGGACAGGGGGTCCTACGAGCAGTACTTC	CASSQDRGSYEQYF
NA	TRBV5-6	TRBJ1-5	few	TGTGCCAGCAGCCGCCGGACAGCGATTAATCAGCCCCAGCATTTT	CASSRRTAINQPQHF
NA	TRBV11-2	TRBJ1-1	few	TGTGCCAGCAGCTCGTCCCTTTACACTGAAGCTTTCTTT	CASSSSLYTEAFF
TRBD2	TRBV4-1	TRBJ2-7	NA	TGCGCCAGCAGCCAAGTAGCGGGAATGGGGTTGGGAGAGCAGTACTTC	CASSQVAGMGLGEQYF
NA	TRBV6-2/TRBV6-3	TRBJ1-2	few	TGTGCCAGCAGTGACACTTATGGCTACACCTTC	CASSDTYGYTF
NA	TRBV5-6	TRBJ1-3	few	TGTGCCAGCAGTGTTTACTCTGGAAACACCATATATTTT	CASSVYSGNTIYF
TRBD1	TRBV6-5	TRBJ2-7	few	TGTGCCAGCAGTGAGACCGGGACAGGGACTATCTACGAGCAGTACTTC	CASSETGTGTIYEQYF
TRBD2	TRBV28	TRBJ2-7	NA	TGTACCAGCACCCCAGCGGGAGCCGGTTCCTACGAGCAGTACTTC	CTSTPAGAGSYEQYF
NA	TRBV7-9	TRBJ2-7	many	TGTGCCAGCAGCTCGAGGAATCCCTACGAGCAGTACTTC	CASSSRNPYEQYF
TRBD1	TRBV6-1	TRBJ2-7	NA	TGTGCCAGCGCGGGACAGGAGTACGAGCAGTACTTC	CASAGQEYEQYF
TRBD1	TRBV6-2/TRBV6-3	TRBJ1-5	NA	TGTGCCAGCAGCTCAAACAGGGGAGGAAGCTCTTCTCAGCCCCAGCATTTT	CASSSNRGGSSSQPQHF
NA	TRBV27	TRBJ1-5	many	TGTGCCAGCAGTCCATCCCAGAGTCAGCCCCAGCATTTT	CASSPSQSQPQHF
TRBD1	TRBV20-1	TRBJ2-7	few	TGCAGTGCTAGAAGAACAGGGGAATTTTTAGGTTACGAGCAGTACTTC	CSARRTGEFLGYEQYF
TRBD2	TRBV6-1	TRBJ2-1	few	TGTGCCAGCAGTCCGAGGGCAGGGTACGGGCTAGCGGGCAATGAGCAGTTCTTC	CASSPRAGYGLAGNEQFF
NA	TRBV6-5	TRBJ2-1	few	TGTGCCAGCACGTCGGGTCCTACCTACAATGAGCAGTTCTTC	CASTSGPTYNEQFF
NA	TRBV12-3/TRBV12-4	TRBJ2-1	few	TGTGCCAGCAGCCACGGGAGGCAGGGGTACAATGAGCAGTTCTTC	CASSHGRQGYNEQFF
TRBD2	TRBV6-5	TRBJ2-3	NA	TGTGCCAGCAGCTATCGACTAGCGACAGATACGCAGTATTTT	CASSYRLATDTQYF